The present T cell receptor beta chain was sequenced within a study of cytomegalovirus exposure and HLA in healthy donors. Findings of the study overall: Rarity held for most TCR sequences, but there were some public TCRs that occurred in many donors.

To note about this clone: Its antigen remains unidentified.

Healthy bone marrow donors made up the donors. Amplification used 60 Vbeta primers and 13 Jbeta primers. Libraries were prepared by immunoSEQ multiplex PCR; TCRdb keeps only in-frame clonotypes and omits some of them. The table lists about 150,000 clones, 64% of them singletons. V lost 2 bases, J lost 9 bases, and 11 bases lay in between. The CDR3 loop spans 13 amino acids. CDR1 is KGHSH and CDR2 is LQKENI in the germline V gene. The source material was PBMCs. This clonotype was obtained from a woman aged 25 to 39 in good health and CMV-seropositive. The chain joins TRBV18 to TRBJ2-1, with D perhaps TRBD2 (6 bases). CDR3 in amino acids: CASSPNGGGEQFF. The CDR3 region has the DNA TGTGCCAGCTCACCAAACGGGGGAGGTGAGCAGTTCTTC.